Below, one T cell receptor (beta chain) is given with its context. Its antigen is undetermined. The data were obtained in a study of Graves' ophthalmopathy and Graves' hyperthyroidism. CDR3 regions of TCR beta were amplified from RNA transcripts. HTBI primers were used in a first-round RT-PCR, which preceded a second-round multiplex PCR. TCRdb re-called the multiplex PCR reads through MiXCR, storing one row per CDR3 protein. The table lists hundreds of thousands of distinct CDR3 sequences, about a fifth of them singletons. None of the included patients had other autoimmune diseases, uncontrolled infections, pregnancy or lactation, as these led to exclusion. Clinicians diagnosed using symptoms, serum thyroxine, TRAb, thyroid ultrasound and orbital computed tomography. General study points: In blood, most expanded thyroid clonotypes above 0.001 frequency were also detected. Ophthalmopathy and stable hyperthyroidism were discriminated by a 13-signature model, with about 90% sensitivity and approximately 81% specificity.

The origin of this receptor is a woman in her 50s with Graves' ophthalmopathy. The source material was peripheral blood.

The CDR3 here is CASQYRGPYEQYF. CDR3 bases: TGTGCCAGCCAATACAGGGGTCCCTACGAGCAGTACTTC. The V gene is TRBV6-2 or TRBV6-3, the J gene TRBJ2-7; 7 nucleotides match TRBD1. The CDR3 sequence is 13 residues long. V dropped 8 bases and J dropped 2; count of bases not matched to a gene: 6. Germline CDR1 and CDR2: MNHEY and SVGEGT.